The clone carrying this T cell receptor beta chain was counted a few times. Its matching antigen is unknown. The germline V gene encodes CDR1 SGHDT and CDR2 YYEEEE. V was shortened by 0 bases and J by 3 bases, with 18 bases between the two germline ends. This CDR3 is 17 amino acids long. The data belong to a study of early T cells in non-severe SARS-CoV-2 infection. Study as a whole: Chains stayed unpaired after sequencing of bulk RNA from unsorted whole blood.

The study's findings and limits: VDJdb matching, biased toward anti-spike CD8 responses, missed private and CD4 specificities.

Attached unique molecular identifiers marked individual cDNA molecules. MiXCR was run by TCRdb on the 5' RACE reads, yielding one entry per CDR3 protein. Of around 89,000 distinct CDR3 sequences listed, roughly 15% are singletons. The rearrangement joins TRBV5-6 to TRBJ1-1, with unresolved D. The specimen sequenced was whole blood. This receptor was taken from an adult who was a healthcare worker with PCR-confirmed SARS-CoV-2 infection or an uninfected control (not recorded which). This CDR3 reads CASSLVGVEGPDTEAFF. CDR3 nucleotide sequence: TGTGCCAGCAGCTTGGTTGGGGTTGAAGGGCCGGACACTGAAGCTTTCTTT.